This record covers a single TCR beta chain. PCR employed 60 Vbeta and 13 Jbeta primers. Profiled with immunoSEQ multiplex PCR; TCRdb holds only in-frame clones, not every one. The sample lists under 200,000 clones; 75% to 80% were seen once. This specimen belongs to a study of cytomegalovirus exposure and HLA in healthy donors. Sequenced sample: PBMCs. The clonotype comes from a middle-aged woman in good health and CMV-seropositive.

The CDR3 region is CASSEVGGYGYTF. CDR3 DNA sequence: TGTGCCAGCAGTGAGGTGGGGGGATATGGCTACACCTTC. The chain joins TRBV6-1 to TRBJ1-2, with a tentative D call TRBD1 (5 bases). CDR1 is MNHNS and CDR2 is SASEGT in the germline V gene. V gave up 3 bases and J gave up 5 bases, with 10 bases separating them. The CDR3 covers 13 residues.